The 12 T cell receptor beta chains given below trace back to one sample, sequenced in a study of cytotoxic CD8 clonotypes in ibrutinib-treated CLL (dated by TCRdb to 2020 to 2023). Read against the paper, the sample's time point label means: roughly 25 months on ibrutinib. Library preparation employed the immunoSEQ multiplex PCR assay. Entries here come from immuneACCESS through TCRdb and include only in-frame sequences with V and J called. Some clones fail to appear in such tables; in the studies checked, an unresolved V gene covers under half of the shortfall, and the cause of the remainder is unknown. Recorded for this sample are around 250,000 clones; 70% of them occurred a single time. Just over 15% of the sample is taken by the ten largest. The sequences come from PBMCs, collected after 24 months of ibrutinib treatment. The receptors originated from a human donor with chronic lymphocytic leukemia.

This chain links TRBV6-1 with TRBJ2-7, with D perhaps matching TRBD2 (5 bases). The CDR3 has 15 residues. V was clipped by 0 bases and J by 1 base, with 10 bases between them. Germline-derived CDR1 and CDR2 are MNHNS and SASEGT. The CDR3 sequence: CASSEALGLSYEQYF. DNA for the CDR3: TGTGCCAGCAGTGAAGCGCTTGGACTGTCCTACGAGCAGTACTTC.

The CDR3 DNA reads TGTGCCAGCAGCGTGGGCCACCTAGGGGGTGCGACCAAAAACATTCAGTACTTC. It is translated as CASSVGHLGGATKNIQYF. This chain links TRBV9 with TRBJ2-4; a weak D match, TRBD1 (6 bases). The germline V gene encodes CDR1 SGDLS and CDR2 YYNGEE. V lost 2 bases and J lost 2, with 20 bases in between. The CDR3 loop spans 18 amino acids.

Worth noting for this clone: Relative to the germline gene, one junction end is altered; a read error may explain this. V and J are TRBV5-6 and TRBJ2-6; D gene uncertain. Germline assignment: CDR1 SGHDT and CDR2 YYEEEE. The CDR3 runs to 14 residues. DNA of the CDR3: TGTGCCAGCAGTTTGGGGTTTGGGGCCAACGTCCTGACTTTC. Amino acids: CASSLGFGANVLTF.

The J gene is TRBJ2-1, the V gene TRBV19, with 15 positions matching TRBD2. Germline CDR1 LNHDA, CDR2 SQIVND (reference sequence). The CDR3 spans 16 residues. Losses at the gene ends were 5 bases for V and 9 bases for J; bases not matched to a gene: 8. CDR3 amino acids: CASSGHGLAGGGEQFF. DNA for the CDR3: TGTGCCAGTAGTGGACATGGACTAGCGGGAGGGGGTGAGCAGTTCTTC.

V is TRBV7-9 and J is TRBJ2-5, with D possibly being TRBD2 (5 bases). The ends were cut back, 2 bases at V and 4 bases at J, with 17 bases in the middle. The CDR3 has 16 residues. Germline V CDR1 and CDR2: SEHNR, FQNEAQ (reference sequence). The CDR3 loop reads CASSLYRWESSETQYF. The CDR3 nucleotides are TGTGCCAGCAGCTTATATCGGTGGGAGTCGTCAGAGACCCAGTACTTC.

The chain combines TRBV6-6 with TRBJ2-7; the match to TRBD1 covers 7 bases. The CDR3 length is 14 residues. Germline trimming cut 6 bases from V and 5 bases from J; bases unmatched to any gene: 10. Per germline, CDR1 MNHNY and CDR2 SVGAGI (reference sequence). In DNA form, the CDR3 reads TGTGCCAGCAGGAAAGGGGGCAGGGGCGACGAGCAGTACTTC. Encoded protein: CASRKGGRGDEQYF.

The V and J genes are TRBV7-2 and TRBJ2-5; either TRBD1 or TRBD2 may supply D (5 bases each). Gene TRBJ2-7 matches the end of the DNA better, so the J call may be wrong. CDR1 and CDR2 from the germline V gene are SGHTA and FQGNSA. This CDR3 is 13 amino acids long. CDR3 coding DNA: TGTGCCAGCAGCGAGGGGAGATCCTACGAGCAGTACTTC. It yields the protein CASSEGRSYEQYF.

The chain employs TRBV2 and TRBJ2-7; perhaps TRBD1 as D (7 bases). The V gene lost 4 bases and the J gene lost 3 bases, with 13 bases spanning the gap. The germline gives CDR1 SNHLY, CDR2 FYNNEI. This CDR3 has 14 residues. The CDR3 loop is CASSGQGGGYEQYF. DNA for the CDR3: TGTGCCAGCAGTGGACAGGGAGGTGGCTACGAGCAGTACTTC.

The J gene is TRBJ2-3, the V gene TRBV11-2; D unresolved. The CDR3 contains 12 residues. V lost 5 bases, J lost 6 bases, and 9 bases lay in between. The germline V gene encodes CDR1 SGHAT and CDR2 FQNNGV. CDR3 sequence reads: CASSVLIDTQYF. CDR3 nucleotide sequence: TGTGCCAGCAGCGTTCTAATCGATACGCAGTATTTT.

The CDR3 sequence is CASSTPPGQETQYF. DNA for the CDR3: TGTGCCAGCAGCACCCCCCCGGGACAAGAGACCCAGTACTTC. The V and J genes are TRBV11-1 and TRBJ2-5, with D possibly TRBD2 on 5 matching bases. V lost 5 bases, J lost 2 bases, and 12 bases lay in between. This CDR3 has 14 residues. Germline CDR1 is SGHAT and CDR2 is FQDESV (reference sequence).

This clone is a singleton in its sample. The chain is built from TRBV5-5 and TRBJ2-1, with 7 bases lining up with TRBD1. V lost 0 bases and J lost 6; bases outside the gene matches: 6. The CDR3 contains 15 residues. From germline, CDR1 is SGHKS and CDR2 YYEKEE (reference sequence). The CDR3: CASSLGQGGRNEQFF. In nucleotides, the CDR3 is TGTGCCAGCAGCTTGGGACAGGGTGGGCGCAATGAGCAGTTCTTC.

The chain couples TRBV2 to TRBJ2-5, with no clear D. Germline values: CDR1 SNHLY, CDR2 FYNNEI. V gave up 6 bases and J gave up 0 bases, with 11 bases separating them. The CDR3 has 14 residues. This CDR3 is CASRDRKYQETQYF. The CDR3 coding sequence is TGTGCCAGCAGGGACCGGAAGTACCAAGAGACCCAGTACTTC.